These T cell receptor beta chains were read from a single sample in a study of early T cells in non-severe SARS-CoV-2 infection. MiXCR was run by TCRdb on the 5' RACE reads, yielding one entry per CDR3 protein. The sample contains about 66,000 distinct CDR3 sequences, approximately 9% of which appear only once. Sequences were obtained from whole blood. Source of these receptors: an adult who was a healthcare worker with PCR-confirmed SARS-CoV-2 infection or an uninfected control (not recorded which). The conserved cysteine and the conserved F or W are not part of the CDR3 here. The order of the fields is J gene, V gene, CDR3 protein.

J gene: TRBJ2-3
V gene: TRBV10-3
CDR3 protein: AISEGSGDTDTQY

J gene: TRBJ1-5
V gene: TRBV4-3
CDR3 protein: ASSRDRDLYQPQH

J gene: TRBJ2-7
V gene: TRBV20-1
CDR3 protein: SAIPGTSVSYEQY

J gene: TRBJ2-1
V gene: TRBV6-2/TRBV6-3
CDR3 protein: ASSYGDTNYNEQF

J gene: TRBJ2-1
V gene: TRBV2
CDR3 protein: ASSPRQTGGGEQF

J gene: TRBJ2-7
V gene: TRBV28
CDR3 protein: ASSTGLALTLVSYEQY

J gene: TRBJ2-7
V gene: TRBV20-1
CDR3 protein: SGNSPGASYEQY

J gene: TRBJ2-7
V gene: TRBV29-1
CDR3 protein: SVATSGDSYEQY

J gene: TRBJ2-2
V gene: TRBV20-1
CDR3 protein: SARPGQYATGELF

J gene: TRBJ2-2
V gene: TRBV7-8
CDR3 protein: ASSLGPRAGAVTGELF

J gene: TRBJ2-1
V gene: TRBV6-5
CDR3 protein: ASSYSASDREWEQF

J gene: TRBJ2-5
V gene: TRBV6-2/TRBV6-3
CDR3 protein: ASSYGGRTETQY

J gene: TRBJ1-1
V gene: TRBV5-4
CDR3 protein: ASSRGTGVMNTEAF

J gene: TRBJ2-4
V gene: TRBV18
CDR3 protein: ASSPPGGAKNIQY

J gene: TRBJ2-1
V gene: TRBV29-1
CDR3 protein: SVGASGDYNEQF

J gene: TRBJ2-1
V gene: TRBV6-2/TRBV6-3
CDR3 protein: ASGQRDPRNEQF

J gene: TRBJ2-7
V gene: TRBV30
CDR3 protein: AWSVQGEQY